This TCR beta chain was sequenced during a study of T cell responses to AZD1222 COVID-19 vaccine (dated by TCRdb to about 2021). Looking at the study overall: AZD1222 recipients with second doses at about 4 weeks or about 12 weeks were pooled, because spike-specific TCR depth and breadth did not differ between schedules. A total of just over 230 trial participants underwent TCR sequencing, of whom around 200 received two doses of AZD1222 and 26 received two doses of the MenACWY control vaccine. Enrollment into the trials was organized by age into subgroups of 18-55, 56-69 and 70-plus years, and those subgroups contained roughly 150, 30 and 60 TCR-sequenced participants, respectively.

In light of the paper, this sample's time point label describes: baseline before first vaccination. Vaccinee samples were obtained from the UK trials COV001 and COV002, which included a single-blind randomized controlled phase 2/3 trial of AZD1222 (ChAdOx1 nCoV-19) in healthy adults. For TCRbeta chain sequencing, PBMC samples from trial participants were taken at day 0 and at day 28 after the second dose. In the case of this clone: Its antigen target is currently unknown. At one of its ends the junction is not consistent with the germline gene, which may arise from a read error. Different DNA sequences within this sample yield the same CDR3.

The CDR3 regions of human TCRbeta chains were analyzed by immunosequencing. On the study's bioinformatics: Repertoire TCRs were checked for matches against a reference library of SARS-CoV-2-specific TCRs that had been generated using the MIRA antigen-specificity platform. Breadth was defined as the fraction of unique TCRs that were SARS-CoV-2-associated. Depth was defined as the fraction of total T cells that were SARS-CoV-2-associated. Each spike-specific TCR was assigned to its reactive spike region and to a CD4 or CD8 class using the MIRA data. Log10-transformed breadth and depth values were compared by one-way ANOVA with Sidak's multiple comparisons tests. Drawn from immuneACCESS, this table holds only the in-frame rearrangements with V and J called that TCRdb kept. Clones are partly lost; checked studies trace under half to an unresolved V gene and leave the rest unexplained. For V, J and clone size, that table is used; D and trimming come from the DNA. Across this sample there are 120,000 or so clones, with 70% to 90% seen only once. Approximately 1.7% of the sample lies in the top ten.

General study outcomes and caveats: Participants were mostly white British and included more females than males, and it was suggested by the authors that clonal diversity may have been underestimated. Spike-specific TCR breadth and depth rose significantly after two AZD1222 doses compared with day 0 and with MenACWY recipients. Vaccine-associated CD4 TCRs spanned the whole spike protein, with dominant responses in regions 160-218 and 743-854. Conclusions about previously exposed vaccinees are limited, since just six or seven AZD1222 recipients were seropositive for SARS-CoV-2 at baseline. In the small 56-69-year group, the increase in depth fell short of significance, most likely because of low power. No day 14 peak-response samples were available, so repertoires were characterized only after the peak T cell response. Reportedly, almost half of the unique spike-specific TCRs recognized epitopes lying outside the regions that are mutated in the B.1.351 and B.1.1.7 variants.

The source is an adult in good health. The sample consisted of peripheral blood, taken on day 0 of AZD1222 vaccination.

The CDR3 loop reads CASKSSEGGTEAFF. The sequence in DNA is TGCGCCAGCAAAAGTTCGGAGGGAGGCACTGAAGCTTTTTTT. The chain joins TRBV5-1 to TRBJ1-1; the D gene cannot be resolved reliably. The CDR3 contains 14 residues, cysteine and phenylalanine counted. Of the read, only the CDR3 DNA is kept; its 42 bases are in frame from base 1. The germline V gene encodes CDR1 SGHRS and CDR2 YFSETQ.